Detailed here is one TCR beta chain. This CDR3 region has 13 residues. Germline assignment: CDR1 MDHEN and CDR2 SYDVKM. Trimming left V 5 bases short and J 4 bases short, with 8 bases between. Researchers ran the assay at a deep level. Data came from immunoSEQ multiplex PCR; TCRdb stores just in-frame clones and leaves some out. The table lists about 990,000 clones, around three quarters of them singletons, with under 0.8% in the top ten. The data stem from a study of shared clonotypes between healthy human individuals. This chain links TRBV28 with TRBJ2-2; D uncertain. Sequenced material: memory CD4+ T cells from PBMCs. The sample's subset: CD45RA-negative fraction. This TCR was recovered from a man between 18 and 35 years old in good health. Some clones in this sample may be carry-over from other donors' samples. The CDR3 region has the DNA TGTGCCAGCAGTCCTGAATCCACCGGGGAGCTGTTTTTT. Translating it yields CASSPESTGELFF.